Presented here are 31 T cell receptor beta chains from one specimen sequenced in a study of T-cell reconstitution after alpha-beta-depleted transplantation in children. Preparation of the TCRbeta library used unique molecular identifiers. TCRdb re-called the PCR reads with MiXCR, one entry per CDR3 protein. The sample has some 200,000 distinct CDR3 sequences, roughly 9.1% seen once; the top ten hold 35% to 45%. The sequencing used PBMCs, mostly from graft donor cells, collected 360 days after TCRalphabeta/CD19-depleted stem cell transplant. These receptors were obtained from a male patient aged 2 to 9 who had a stem cell transplant for acute myeloid leukemia, so the T cells may come from the graft donor.

This sequence joins TRBV4-3 and TRBJ2-7; 7 bases match TRBD1. CDR1 is LGHNA and CDR2 is YSLEER in the germline V gene. V shed 1 base, J shed 7 bases, and the junction held 10 bases outside the gene matches. This CDR3 has 15 amino acids. The DNA of the CDR3 is TGCGCCAGCAGCCAAGGTACCGGGACAGCTGAGGAGCAGTACTTC. Its protein product is CASSQGTGTAEEQYF.

This clonotype showed up just a few times. V and J are TRBV11-2 and TRBJ1-2, with a tentative D call TRBD1 (6 bases). CDR1 SGHAT and CDR2 FQNNGV come from the germline V gene. CDR3 length: 14 residues. The germline V and J ends were trimmed by 1 base and 5 bases, with 11 bases remaining between them. The CDR3 here is CASSLVGGGYGYTF. CDR3 nucleotide sequence: TGTGCCAGCAGCTTAGTCGGGGGCGGATATGGCTACACCTTC.

Only a few counts were recorded for this clonotype. The chain links TRBV7-9 to TRBJ1-2; 7 positions match TRBD1. V lost 2 bases to trimming and J lost 3 bases; unmatched junction nucleotides: 3. This CDR3 has 14 residues. CDR1 SEHNR and CDR2 FQNEAQ come from the germline V gene (reference sequence). CDR3 DNA sequence: TGTGCCAGCAGCTTACAAGGGGGCGACTATGGCTACACCTTC. Translation gives CASSLQGGDYGYTF.

V and J are TRBV7-3 and TRBJ2-7; tentative D call: TRBD2 (6 bases). The end of the DNA aligns better with TRBJ2-5, so the J call may be wrong. Germline CDR1 reads SGHTA; CDR2 reads FQGTGA. This CDR3 is built from 13 residues. Written as DNA, the CDR3 is TGTGCCAGCAGCTTAACCCAGCGGGCGACCCAGTACTTC. Amino acid sequence: CASSLTQRATQYF.

This clonotype was recorded many times. The chain carries TRBV24-1 and TRBJ1-5, with a weak D call TRBD1 (6 bases). Germline V gives CDR1 KGHDR, CDR2 SFDVKD. The germline V and J ends were trimmed by 5 bases and 4 bases, with 8 bases remaining between them. CDR3 length: 13 amino acids. CDR3 coding DNA: TGTGCCACCAGTGCACAGGGAAATCAGCCCCAGCATTTT. It encodes CATSAQGNQPQHF.

This clonotype was detected many times. The genes are TRBV10-3 and TRBJ1-2; 7 nucleotides agree with TRBD1. This CDR3 has 13 amino acids. Germline-derived CDR1 and CDR2 are ENHRY and SYGVKD. V shed 7 bases, J shed 3 bases, and the junction held 5 bases outside the gene matches. CDR3 coding DNA: TGTGCCATCACTCCGGACAGGTACTATGGCTACACCTTC. Protein sequence: CAITPDRYYGYTF.

V usage is TRBV12-3 or TRBV12-4 and J usage is TRBJ2-3; D is unclear. CDR3 size: 15 residues. The V gene lost 6 bases and the J gene lost 2 bases, with 15 bases spanning the gap. The DNA for the CDR3 is TGTGCCAGCAGCGCCGAGGTGGGGTTCACAGATACGCAGTATTTT. Translated: CASSAEVGFTDTQYF.

This clonotype was found many times. The CDR3 nucleotides are TGTGCCAGCAGTCCTGCCACAGATACGCAGTATTTT. This translates into CASSPATDTQYF. This chain joins TRBV12-3 or TRBV12-4 and TRBJ2-3; no firm D call. This CDR3 region has 12 residues. V lost 5 bases to trimming and J lost 2 bases, with 5 bases between them.

The CDR3 nucleotides read TGTGCCAGCAGCGTAGAACTAGCGGGGGGGCTGGAGACCCAGTACTTC. Protein: CASSVELAGGLETQYF. The rearrangement links TRBV9 to TRBJ2-5, with 13 bases matching TRBD2. Germline values: CDR1 SGDLS, CDR2 YYNGEE. This CDR3 has 16 residues. V shed 0 bases and J 5 bases; nucleotides not matched to a gene: 4.

This clonotype has only a few counts. The chain has TRBV20-1 and TRBJ1-2; D is unresolved. Deletions cut 0 bases from V and 4 bases from J, with 6 bases between. The CDR3 has 12 residues. Per the germline V gene, CDR1 is DFQATT and CDR2 is SNEGSKA (reference sequence). The CDR3 DNA follows: TGCAGTGCTAGAGATCCCAGCTATGGCTACACCTTC. Translation gives CSARDPSYGYTF.

This clonotype was detected many times. V gene TRBV7-2 combines with J gene TRBJ2-1; D remains unclear. V lost 1 base and J 10 bases, leaving 8 bases between the germline ends. The germline V gene encodes CDR1 SGHTA and CDR2 FQGNSA. The CDR3 extends over 12 amino acids. This CDR3 reads CASSLDVREQFF. In nucleotides, the CDR3 is TGTGCCAGCAGCTTAGACGTCAGGGAGCAGTTCTTC.

This clonotype was recorded a few times. V gene TRBV20-1 combines with J gene TRBJ2-7; TRBD2 aligns across 8 bases. From germline, CDR1 is DFQATT and CDR2 SNEGSKA (reference sequence). The CDR3 length is 13 residues. J lost 1 base, V lost 2 bases, and 1 base had no gene match. CDR3 loop: CSARLAGSYEQYF. CDR3 DNA: TGCAGTGCTAGACTAGCGGGTTCCTACGAGCAGTACTTC.

To note about this clonotype: The junction and the germline gene differ at one end; a read error may be behind it. The gene calls are TRBV20-1 and TRBJ2-2; D perhaps matches TRBD2 (6 bases). The V gene's germline CDR1 is DFQATT and CDR2 SNEGSKA (reference sequence). CDR3 size: 15 residues. The CDR3 DNA is TGCTGTGCGCGGGGCATACGCGATGACACCGGGGAGCTGTTTTTT. This encodes CCARGIRDDTGELFF.

In this sample, this clonotype turned up many times. The rearrangement links TRBV12-3 or TRBV12-4 to TRBJ1-5, with 7 positions matching TRBD1. The V and J ends lost 5 bases and 0 bases, in that order; junction bases with no gene match: 4. CDR3 length: 15 amino acids. The CDR3 is CASSRGLYSNQPQHF. DNA of the CDR3: TGTGCCAGCAGTAGGGGGCTTTATAGCAATCAGCCCCAGCATTTT.

This clonotype was seen at least ten times. V gene TRBV5-1 combines with J gene TRBJ1-2; D not certain. V lost 3 bases, J lost 4 bases, and 10 bases lay in between. Per the germline V gene, CDR1 is SGHRS and CDR2 is YFSETQ. The CDR3 spans 13 residues. The CDR3 region has the DNA TGCGCCAGCAGCTCGGAGGGTGTCTATGGCTACACCTTC. It yields the protein CASSSEGVYGYTF.

The CDR3 DNA reads TGCAGCGTGGTTGCGCCGGGACACAGCCCGATCGAGGCTTTCTTT. Its protein product is CSVVAPGHSPIEAFF. The rearrangement joins TRBV29-1 to TRBJ1-1, with D maybe TRBD1 (6 bases). The CDR3 has 15 amino acids. Germline CDR1 is SQVTM and CDR2 is ANQGSEA. V was pared by 6 bases and J by 11 bases, with 28 bases between.

This clonotype was counted only a few times. This chain connects TRBV12-5 to TRBJ1-5, with D perhaps matching TRBD1 (6 bases). This CDR3 region has 15 residues. The germline V gene has CDR1 LGHNT and CDR2 FRNRAP. V dropped 6 bases and J dropped 5 bases, with 17 bases sitting between them. The chain's CDR3 is CASGPDSPWHQPQHF. For the CDR3, the DNA is TGTGCTAGTGGGCCGGACAGTCCATGGCATCAGCCCCAGCATTTT.

This clonotype was counted at least ten times. The chain couples TRBV20-1 to TRBJ2-7; 11 positions match TRBD2. V dropped 3 bases and J dropped 5; count of bases not matched to a gene: 6. Germline V lookup: CDR1 DFQATT, CDR2 SNEGSKA (reference sequence). CDR3 length: 14 amino acids. This CDR3 reads CSARDSGGADEQYV. CDR3 nucleotides: TGCAGTGCTAGGGATAGCGGGGGGGCCGACGAGCAGTACGTC.

This rearrangement joins TRBV5-1 to TRBJ2-2, with TRBD1 matching 8 bases. V trimming: 2 bases; J trimming: 6 bases; junction bases outside the gene matches: 0. This CDR3 comprises 13 residues. Germline values: CDR1 SGHRS, CDR2 YFSETQ. The CDR3 coding sequence is TGCGCCAGCAGCTTACAGGGGGCCGGGGAGCTGTTTTTT. Translating gives CASSLQGAGELFF.

This clonotype has more than one count but fewer than ten. This chain joins TRBV7-2 and TRBJ2-1; TRBD1 matches 9 bases. Looked up from germline, CDR1 is SGHTA and CDR2 is FQGNSA. V shed 5 bases and J 3 bases; nucleotides not matched to a gene: 11. The CDR3 extends over 17 amino acids. Here the CDR3 reads CASSPSSPGQGYNEQFF. The CDR3, as DNA: TGTGCCAGCAGCCCCAGTAGCCCGGGACAGGGCTACAATGAGCAGTTCTTC.

Ten or more counts support this clonotype. The chain links TRBV12-3 or TRBV12-4 to TRBJ2-7; no definite D call. Between the trimmed V and J ends, which lost 6 bases and 3 bases, there was a span of 15 bases. This CDR3 is 14 amino acids long. In nucleotides, the CDR3 is TGTGCCAGCAGACAACAAGACGGAGACTACGAGCAGTACTTC. It encodes CASRQQDGDYEQYF.

This CDR3 is CASSSSFSGWQETQYF. DNA for the CDR3: TGTGCCAGCAGCTCCTCCTTTAGCGGGTGGCAAGAGACCCAGTACTTC. V is TRBV7-2 and J is TRBJ2-5, with 7 bases identical to TRBD2. The CDR3 is made up of 16 amino acids. Looked up from germline, CDR1 is SGHTA and CDR2 is FQGNSA. V trimming: 4 bases; J trimming: 2 bases; junction bases outside the gene matches: 10. Based on the CDR3 plus reference TRBV7-2 and TRBJ2-5, the full variable domain is GAGVSQSPSNKVTEKGKDVELRCDPISGHTALYWYRQSLGQGLEFLIYFQGNSAPDKSGLPSDRFSAERTGGSVSTLTIQRTQQEDSAVYLCASSSSFSGWQETQYFGPGTRLLVL.

The V call is TRBV18, the J call TRBJ1-3; D is unclear. Per the germline V gene, CDR1 is KGHSH and CDR2 is LQKENI. The V gene lost 5 bases and the J gene lost 7 bases, with 3 bases spanning the gap. The CDR3 has 10 amino acids. The DNA of the CDR3 is TGTGCCAGCTCATGGAACACCATATATTTT. Protein product: CASSWNTIYF.

The chain uses TRBV20-1 and TRBJ2-7; 8 positions match TRBD1. Per germline, CDR1 DFQATT and CDR2 SNEGSKA (reference sequence). This CDR3 region has 13 residues. The V and J ends lost 4 bases and 5 bases, in that order; junction bases with no gene match: 7. CDR3 region: CSATDRAYDEQYF. The CDR3 DNA reads TGCAGTGCTACGGACAGGGCCTACGACGAGCAGTACTTC.

This clonotype showed up many times. This chain joins TRBV12-3 or TRBV12-4 and TRBJ1-1, with 8 nucleotides matching TRBD1. V lost 4 bases, J lost 1 base, and 2 bases stayed unmatched. This CDR3 has 14 amino acids. This CDR3 reads CASSSGQGNTEAFF. The DNA for the CDR3 is TGTGCCAGCAGTTCCGGACAGGGGAACACTGAAGCTTTCTTT.

This clonotype was observed at least ten times. V and J are TRBV4-2 and TRBJ2-5; D unresolved. CDR1 LGHNA and CDR2 YNFKEQ come from the germline V gene. The length of the CDR3 is 14 residues. The V end lost 0 bases, the J end lost 7 bases, and 12 bases lay between the germline ends. The CDR3 protein is CASSQDALDVTQYF. The CDR3 nucleotides read TGTGCCAGCAGCCAAGATGCGCTAGATGTGACCCAGTACTTC.

Many counts were recorded for this clonotype. The gene calls are TRBV27 and TRBJ2-2, with D hard to call. Per germline, CDR1 MNHEY and CDR2 SMNVEV (reference sequence). Trimming pared 3 bases from V and 5 bases from J, leaving 7 bases between. CDR3 length: 13 residues. Written as DNA, the CDR3 is TGTGCCAGCAGTTTTATAGGAACCGGGGAGCTGTTTTTT. This gives the protein CASSFIGTGELFF.

This clonotype was counted at least ten times. The chain uses TRBV12-3 or TRBV12-4 and TRBJ1-6, with D possibly matching TRBD1 (6 bases). The CDR3 runs 15 residues. V was shortened by 6 bases and J by 9 bases, with 18 bases between the two germline ends. The CDR3 nucleotides read TGTGCCAGCAGGCCTGGACAGATCTCTAGTTCACCCCTCCACTTT. Translation gives CASRPGQISSSPLHF.

This clonotype was recorded a few times. This chain joins TRBV6-1 and TRBJ2-2, with D tentatively TRBD1 or TRBD2 (5 bases each). V was cut by 6 bases and J by 0 bases, with 17 bases left in between. Germline lookup yields CDR1 MNHNS and CDR2 SASEGT. The CDR3 sequence is 17 residues long. The CDR3 nucleotides are TGTGCCAGCAGGCCACAGCCGGGACGAGCGAACACCGGGGAGCTGTTTTTT. Protein product: CASRPQPGRANTGELFF.

This clonotype was found a few times. This chain connects TRBV5-1 to TRBJ2-2, with 7 bases lining up with TRBD1. This CDR3 region has 15 residues. Germline CDR1 reads SGHRS; CDR2 reads YFSETQ. V dropped 5 bases and J dropped 3; count of bases not matched to a gene: 7. CDR3 protein: CASRRTGAYTGELFF. CDR3 nucleotide sequence: TGCGCCAGCAGGCGTACAGGGGCGTACACCGGGGAGCTGTTTTTT.

This clonotype was observed a few times. The rearrangement uses TRBV4-3 and TRBJ2-2; 9 bases agree with TRBD1. Looked up from germline, CDR1 is LGHNA and CDR2 is YSLEER. V trimming: 4 bases; J trimming: 3 bases; junction bases outside the gene matches: 3. The length of the CDR3 is 15 residues. The CDR3 DNA reads as TGCGCCAGCAGCCCAGGACAGGGGTACACCGGGGAGCTGTTTTTT. Amino acid sequence: CASSPGQGYTGELFF.